The text below deals with one T cell receptor (beta chain). The data belong to a study of blood T cell repertoires in COVID-19. About the study: COVID-19 samples collected from the United States, Italy and Spain covered acute and convalescent phases. PBMCs, B-cell-depleted T cells, or T cells were the source of the cDNA or gDNA that made up the material.

Per the study methods: For nucleated cells, counts were estimated from reference gene primer amplification. Here immunoSEQ multiplex PCR was the method, and the copy in TCRdb shows in-frame clones only, minus some. V, J and clone size reflect that table, while D and trimming were determined from the DNA. The sample has 95,000 to 150,000 clones, 90% seen once. The CDR3 sequence is 18 residues long. The junction had 11 bases not matched to a gene; V was cut back by 5 bases and J by 0 bases. CDR1 SGHAT and CDR2 FQNNGV come from the germline V gene. The material sequenced was peripheral blood. This TCR was recovered from a woman aged 60-70 years with COVID-19, enrolled during active disease. The J gene is TRBJ2-1, the V gene TRBV11-2; 9 bases match TRBD2. The CDR3 DNA reads TGTGCCAGCAGCCCCCGCGGCGGGGGGGGCATCTCCTACAATGAGCAGTTCTTC. Translating gives CASSPRGGGGISYNEQFF.